Shown below are 25 T cell receptor beta chains from a single sample sequenced in a study of shared clonotypes between healthy human individuals. Sequencing was performed with immunoSEQ multiplex PCR; in TCRdb, only in-frame clones are kept and a portion is missing. The top ten clones hold around 1.8% of a sample with approximately 1.9 million clones, around 93% of them seen once. Naive CD8 populations comprised CD45RO-negative cells positively selected for CCR7, excluding terminally differentiated effector memory CD45RA+ cells. Sequenced material: naive CD8+ T cells from PBMCs. All receptors come from a man aged 18 to 35 in good health. Some clones in this sample may be carry-over from other donors' samples.

For the CDR3, the DNA is TGTGCCAGTAGTCCCCTCCGGGACAGGGGGCGCGGTGAAGCTTTCTTT. Its translation is CASSPLRDRGRGEAFF. J is TRBJ1-1 and V is TRBV19; 12 bases align to TRBD1. Germline V gives CDR1 LNHDA, CDR2 SQIVND (reference sequence). The V gene end was trimmed by 5 bases and the J gene end by 7 bases; junction bases not matched to a gene: 11. There are 16 residues in the CDR3.

The rearrangement links TRBV7-8 to TRBJ1-2; D possibly corresponds to TRBD1 (6 bases). V dropped 5 bases and J dropped 4 bases, with 23 bases sitting between them. CDR3 length: 17 residues. CDR1 is SGHVS and CDR2 is FQNEAQ in the germline V gene. This chain's CDR3 is CASSGGPRGSQSYGYTF. CDR3 sequence (DNA): TGTGCCAGCAGCGGGGGGCCTAGAGGGTCCCAATCCTATGGCTACACCTTC.

The rearrangement links TRBV6-1 to TRBJ1-2; 9 bases agree with TRBD1. The trim removed 4 bases at V and 4 bases at J, leaving 7 bases unmatched. Germline V gene lookup returns CDR1 MNHNS and CDR2 SASEGT. CDR3 length equals 15 residues. The CDR3 here is CASSGDRVISYGYTF. CDR3 sequence (DNA): TGTGCCAGCAGTGGGGACAGGGTAATTAGCTATGGCTACACCTTC.

The chain recombines TRBV6-1 with TRBJ1-1; D perhaps matches TRBD1 (6 bases). Between the trimmed V and J ends, which lost 6 bases and 0 bases, there was a span of 11 bases. Germline lookup yields CDR1 MNHNS and CDR2 SASEGT. There are 14 residues in the CDR3. Here the CDR3 DNA reads TGTGCCAGCAGGAGGGGGGATATGAACACTGAAGCTTTCTTT. It specifies CASRRGDMNTEAFF.

The rearrangement joins TRBV7-9 to TRBJ2-5; 8 bases align to TRBD2. The germline gives CDR1 SEHNR, CDR2 FQNEAQ (reference sequence). J gave up 4 bases and V 5 bases, and 15 bases lay outside the gene matches. The CDR3 length is 17 residues. CDR3 sequence reads: CASSRRGSGITPETQYF. The CDR3 DNA reads TGTGCCAGCAGCCGCCGGGGTAGCGGGATAACTCCAGAGACCCAGTACTTC.

This clone occurred once. The chain is built from TRBV6-5 and TRBJ1-2; 7 positions agree with TRBD1. CDR1 is MNHEY and CDR2 is SVGAGI in the germline V gene. CDR3 length: 15 residues. The V and J ends lost 2 bases and 5 bases, in that order; junction bases with no gene match: 8. CDR3: CASSYVFGRGYGYTF. In DNA, the CDR3 is TGTGCCAGCAGTTACGTCTTCGGCAGGGGGTATGGCTACACCTTC.

The V and J genes are TRBV7-2 and TRBJ2-3; D unresolved. Germline V gene data show CDR1 as SGHTA and CDR2 as FQGNSA. This CDR3 contains 13 residues. Trimming took off 2 bases at V and 5 bases at J, with 8 bases between the two ends. The CDR3 is CASSLSGLDTQYF. The CDR3 DNA sequence: TGTGCCAGCAGCTTAAGTGGCCTAGATACGCAGTATTTT.

The sample holds one count of this clone. The chain has TRBV25-1 and TRBJ2-3, with 8 bases lining up with TRBD1. Germline trimming cut 1 base from V and 4 bases from J; bases unmatched to any gene: 4. Germline CDR1 and CDR2: MGHDK and SYGVNS. The length of the CDR3 is 15 residues. CDR3 region: CASSEWGQAADTQYF. CDR3 coding DNA: TGTGCCAGCAGTGAATGGGGACAGGCCGCAGATACGCAGTATTTT.

The chain uses TRBV27 and TRBJ1-1; D perhaps matches TRBD1 (6 bases). The CDR3 runs 15 residues. Trimming stripped 10 bases from V and 4 bases from J, with 22 bases between. Germline loops: CDR1 MNHEY, CDR2 SMNVEV (reference sequence). In nucleotides, the CDR3 is TGTGCCACCCAGGGGAGGCAGGGACGAGGCACTGAAGCTTTCTTT. It encodes CATQGRQGRGTEAFF.

The genes are TRBV12-5 and TRBJ1-2; D unresolved. Trimming cost V 4 bases and J 5 bases, with 14 bases left between them. This CDR3 spans 14 amino acids. Germline values: CDR1 LGHNT, CDR2 FRNRAP. In nucleotides, the CDR3 is TGTGCTAGTGGTTCCCCAGACCGTCCGTATGGCTACACCTTC. Protein product: CASGSPDRPYGYTF. The variable domain in full, with the rest retrieved from reference TRBV12-5 and TRBJ1-2, is DARVTQTPRHKVTEMGQEVTMRCQPILGHNTVFWYRQTMMQGLELLAYFRNRAPLDDSGMPKDRFSAEMPDATLATLKIQPSEPRDSAVYFCASGSPDRPYGYTFGSGTRLTVV.

The rearrangement joins TRBV9 to TRBJ2-1; possible D gene TRBD2, 5 bases. V was trimmed by 4 bases and J by 9 bases, leaving 14 bases between them. The CDR3 covers 13 residues. The germline gives CDR1 SGDLS, CDR2 YYNGEE. CDR3 DNA sequence: TGTGCCAGCAGCCCCGGGGTAGGAGGTGAGCAGTTCTTC. This translates into CASSPGVGGEQFF.

J is TRBJ2-2 and V is TRBV7-8, with D possibly TRBD1 on 5 matching bases. The germline V gene has CDR1 SGHVS and CDR2 FQNEAQ. The CDR3 length is 12 residues. Trimming cost V 6 bases and J 4 bases, with 6 bases left between them. CDR3 DNA sequence: TGTGCCAGCAGAGACAGCACCGGGGAGCTGTTTTTT. Its translation is CASRDSTGELFF.

V usage is TRBV27 and J usage is TRBJ2-1; a weak D match, TRBD2 (6 bases). In germline, CDR1 is MNHEY, CDR2 SMNVEV (reference sequence). This CDR3 has 15 residues. Trimming stripped 6 bases from V and 0 bases from J, with 12 bases between. CDR3 bases: TGTGCCAGCAGGTTGCTAGCGAGCTCCTACAATGAGCAGTTCTTC. Protein product: CASRLLASSYNEQFF.

Written as DNA, the CDR3 is TGTGCCAGCAGTACCTCCTCGACAGGGTACGAGCAGTACTTC. Its translation: CASSTSSTGYEQYF. The rearrangement links TRBV6-5 to TRBJ2-7; 7 bases are shared with TRBD1. With V trimmed by 5 bases and J by 4 bases, 8 bases remained unmatched. Per germline, CDR1 MNHEY and CDR2 SVGAGI. The CDR3 sequence is 14 residues long.

This clone has a handful of counts. The sample holds other DNA sequences that translate to the same CDR3. The J gene is TRBJ1-5, the V gene TRBV9; D gene ambiguous. V was cut by 3 bases and J by 2 bases, with 6 bases left in between. From germline, CDR1 is SGDLS and CDR2 YYNGEE. CDR3 length: 13 amino acids. CDR3 loop: CASSADGNQPQHF. As DNA, the CDR3 is TGTGCCAGCAGCGCGGACGGCAATCAGCCCCAGCATTTT.

This chain joins TRBV11-3 and TRBJ2-1; 9 nucleotides agree with TRBD1. V lost 4 bases and J lost 10; bases outside the gene matches: 2. The CDR3 is 12 amino acids. CDR1 and CDR2 (germline): SGHNT, YENEEA. CDR3 sequence: CASSSGTGEQFF. Written as DNA, the CDR3 is TGTGCCAGCAGCTCGGGGACAGGGGAGCAGTTCTTC.

This chain joins TRBV27 and TRBJ2-1; D could derive from TRBD1 or TRBD2 (5 bases each). Germline CDR1 and CDR2: MNHEY and SMNVEV (reference sequence). This CDR3 contains 14 residues. The V end lost 6 bases, the J end lost 9 bases, and 18 bases lay between the germline ends. As DNA, the CDR3 is TGTGCCAGCAGCGGGACCCCAAAAAGCGTTGAGCAGTTCTTC. Protein: CASSGTPKSVEQFF.

V is TRBV4-1 and J is TRBJ1-1; D gene ambiguous. V was trimmed by 0 bases and J by 3 bases, leaving 11 bases between them. This CDR3 has 15 residues. Germline assignment: CDR1 MGHRA and CDR2 YSYEKL. The CDR3 sequence is CASSQEPGLHTEAFF. The CDR3 DNA is TGCGCCAGCAGCCAAGAACCGGGCCTCCACACTGAAGCTTTCTTT.

The chain is built from TRBV9 and TRBJ1-2; D unclear. Between the trimmed V and J ends, which lost 3 bases and 8 bases, there was a span of 11 bases. Germline V gene sequence: CDR1 SGDLS, CDR2 YYNGEE. The CDR3 contains 12 residues. In DNA form, the CDR3 reads TGTGCCAGCAGCGGAGGGCAACGGGGCTACACCTTC. Residues: CASSGGQRGYTF.

The CDR3 region is CASSLAPGANVLTF. The CDR3, as DNA: TGTGCCAGCAGCTTAGCCCCTGGGGCCAACGTCCTGACTTTC. The chain links TRBV7-6 to TRBJ2-6; D is undetermined. Deletions cut 0 bases from V and 2 bases from J, with 2 bases between. The germline V gene has CDR1 SGHVS and CDR2 FNYEAQ. The CDR3 has 14 residues.

V and J are TRBV9 and TRBJ2-7, with 7 nucleotides matching TRBD2. Per the germline V gene, CDR1 is SGDLS and CDR2 is YYNGEE. The CDR3 runs 14 residues. J was trimmed by 5 bases and V by 4 bases; bases with no gene match: 9. In DNA form, the CDR3 reads TGTGCCAGCAGCCCATACACTAGCGAGAACGAGCAGTACTTC. Residues: CASSPYTSENEQYF. Full variable domain (remainder filled in from reference TRBV9 and TRBJ2-7): DSGVTQTPKHLITATGQRVTLRCSPRSGDLSVYWYQQSLDQGLQFLIQYYNGEERAKGNILERFSAQQFPDLHSELNLSSLELGDSALYFCASSPYTSENEQYFGPGTRLTVT.

This chain uses TRBV7-6 with TRBJ1-2, with a tentative D call TRBD1 (5 bases). V dropped 5 bases and J dropped 1 base, with 23 bases sitting between them. The CDR3 contains 18 residues. Germline lookup yields CDR1 SGHVS and CDR2 FNYEAQ. CDR3 in DNA: TGTGCCAGCAGCCCGGGACTTGGCGGTCAGCCACTTAACTATGGCTACACCTTC. Translated: CASSPGLGGQPLNYGYTF.

This chain joins TRBV15 and TRBJ2-7, with TRBD1 matching 8 bases. Germline V lookup: CDR1 LNHNV, CDR2 YYDKDF (reference sequence). V shed 2 bases and J 5 bases; nucleotides not matched to a gene: 5. CDR3 length: 14 residues. DNA for the CDR3: TGTGCCACCAGCAGACTTTCAGGGGGCGACGAGCAGTACTTC. Amino acid sequence: CATSRLSGGDEQYF.

The chain joins TRBV5-1 to TRBJ2-3; a weak D match, TRBD1 (6 bases). In germline, CDR1 is SGHRS, CDR2 YFSETQ. The CDR3 is made up of 13 amino acids. V lost 3 bases and J lost 1, with 6 bases in between. For the CDR3, the DNA is TGCGCCAGCAGCTCAGGGGGCACAGATACGCAGTATTTT. This encodes CASSSGGTDTQYF.

The V gene is TRBV7-3, the J gene TRBJ2-3, with unresolved D. With 4 bases removed from V and 9 bases from J, the gap between germline ends came to 14 bases. CDR3 length: 13 residues. CDR1 SGHTA and CDR2 FQGTGA come from the germline V gene. The CDR3 DNA follows: TGTGCCAGCAGCTCGCTAACCGATCCAACGCAGTATTTT. Protein: CASSSLTDPTQYF.